This record looks at one T cell receptor beta chain sequence and its context. Its antigen is unknown. The source of the sample is a study of T cell repertoires in cytomegalovirus infection. The study, taken as a whole, reports: HLA-C-restricted TCR beta clonotypes specific for CMV led the ex vivo response.

Each CDR3 protein is one row after TCRdb ran MiXCR on the reads. The sample has fewer than 950,000 distinct CDR3 sequences, approximately 30% seen once. Germline V CDR1 and CDR2: SGHVS, FNYEAQ. V gave up 7 bases and J gave up 6 bases, with 24 bases separating them. The CDR3 has 16 residues. The chain links TRBV7-6 to TRBJ1-2; unclear D gene. This clonotype originated in a human donor in good health (CMV status not recorded). Some clones in this sample may be carry-over from other donors' samples. The sample here was cultured CD8+ T cells from PBMCs, taken from culture after CMV antigen stimulation. This CDR3 is CASNEIEIGDLDGYTF. The CDR3 DNA sequence: TGTGCCAGCAACGAAATCGAAATAGGAGACCTAGATGGCTACACCTTC.